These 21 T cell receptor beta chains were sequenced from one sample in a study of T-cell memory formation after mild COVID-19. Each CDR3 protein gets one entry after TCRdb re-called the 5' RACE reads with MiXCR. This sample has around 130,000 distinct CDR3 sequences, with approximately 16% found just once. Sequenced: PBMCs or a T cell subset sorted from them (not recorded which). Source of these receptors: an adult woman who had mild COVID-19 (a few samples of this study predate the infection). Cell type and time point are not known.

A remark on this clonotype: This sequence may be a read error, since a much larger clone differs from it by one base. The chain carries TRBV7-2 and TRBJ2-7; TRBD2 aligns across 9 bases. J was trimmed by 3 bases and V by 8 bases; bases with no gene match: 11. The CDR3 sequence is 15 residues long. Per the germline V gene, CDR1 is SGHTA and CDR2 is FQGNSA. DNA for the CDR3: TGTGCCAGCCGCTCAGCGCGGGGGGGCCTCTACGAGCAGTACTTC. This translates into CASRSARGGLYEQYF.

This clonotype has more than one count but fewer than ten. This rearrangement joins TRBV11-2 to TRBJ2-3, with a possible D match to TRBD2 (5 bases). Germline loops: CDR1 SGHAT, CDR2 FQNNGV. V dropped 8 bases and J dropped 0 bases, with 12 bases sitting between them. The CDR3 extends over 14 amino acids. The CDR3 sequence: CASLARVSTDTQYF. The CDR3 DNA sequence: TGTGCCAGCCTCGCGAGGGTTAGCACAGATACGCAGTATTTT.

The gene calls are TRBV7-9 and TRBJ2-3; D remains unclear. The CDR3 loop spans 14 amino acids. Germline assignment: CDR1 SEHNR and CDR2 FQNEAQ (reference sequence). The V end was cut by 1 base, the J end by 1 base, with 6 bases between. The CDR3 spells CASSLGMGTDTQYF. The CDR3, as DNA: TGTGCCAGCAGCTTAGGTATGGGCACAGATACGCAGTATTTT.

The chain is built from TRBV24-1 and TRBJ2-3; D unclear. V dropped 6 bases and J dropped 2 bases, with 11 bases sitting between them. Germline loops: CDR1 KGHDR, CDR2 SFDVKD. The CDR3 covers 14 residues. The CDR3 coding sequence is TGTGCCACCAGTAAGTCTGGCCACACAGATACGCAGTATTTT. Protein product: CATSKSGHTDTQYF.

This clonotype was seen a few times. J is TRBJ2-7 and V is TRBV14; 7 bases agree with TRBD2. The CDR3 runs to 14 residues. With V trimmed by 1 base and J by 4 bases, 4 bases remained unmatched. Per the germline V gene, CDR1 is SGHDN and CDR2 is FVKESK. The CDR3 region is CASSQGLAVYEQYF. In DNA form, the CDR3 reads TGTGCCAGCAGCCAAGGGCTAGCGGTATACGAGCAGTACTTC.

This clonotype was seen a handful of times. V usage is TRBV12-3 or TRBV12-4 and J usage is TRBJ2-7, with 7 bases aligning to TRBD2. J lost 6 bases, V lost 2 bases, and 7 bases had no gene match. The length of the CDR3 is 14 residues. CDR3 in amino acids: CASSLRAGMFEQYF. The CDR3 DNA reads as TGTGCCAGCAGTTTAAGAGCGGGAATGTTCGAGCAGTACTTC.

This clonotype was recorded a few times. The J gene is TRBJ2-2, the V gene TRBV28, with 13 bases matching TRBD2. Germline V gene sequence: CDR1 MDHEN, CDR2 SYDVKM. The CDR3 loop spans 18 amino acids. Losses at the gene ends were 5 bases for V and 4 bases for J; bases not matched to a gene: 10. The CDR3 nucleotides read TGTGCCAGCAGTCCCCCCCGGACTAGCGGGAGATTCACCGGGGAGCTGTTTTTT. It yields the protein CASSPPRTSGRFTGELFF.

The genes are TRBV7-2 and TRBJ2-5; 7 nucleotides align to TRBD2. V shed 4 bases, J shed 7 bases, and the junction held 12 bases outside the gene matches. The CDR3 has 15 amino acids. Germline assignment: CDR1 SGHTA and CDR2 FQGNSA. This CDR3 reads CASSSRGGPGGTQYF. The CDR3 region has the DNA TGTGCCAGCAGCTCCCGGGGAGGGCCTGGGGGGACCCAGTACTTC.

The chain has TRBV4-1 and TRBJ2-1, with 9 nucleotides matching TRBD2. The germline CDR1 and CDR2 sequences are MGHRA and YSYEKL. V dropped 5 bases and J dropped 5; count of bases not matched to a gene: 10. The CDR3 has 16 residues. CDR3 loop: CASSVLGTSNHNEQFF. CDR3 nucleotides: TGCGCCAGCAGCGTCCTGGGGACTAGCAACCACAATGAGCAGTTCTTC.

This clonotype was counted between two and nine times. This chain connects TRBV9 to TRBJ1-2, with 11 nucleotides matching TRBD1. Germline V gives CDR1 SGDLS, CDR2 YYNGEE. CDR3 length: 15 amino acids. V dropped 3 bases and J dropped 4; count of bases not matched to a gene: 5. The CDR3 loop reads CASSAGTGGSYGYTF. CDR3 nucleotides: TGTGCCAGCAGCGCCGGGACAGGGGGTTCCTATGGCTACACCTTC.

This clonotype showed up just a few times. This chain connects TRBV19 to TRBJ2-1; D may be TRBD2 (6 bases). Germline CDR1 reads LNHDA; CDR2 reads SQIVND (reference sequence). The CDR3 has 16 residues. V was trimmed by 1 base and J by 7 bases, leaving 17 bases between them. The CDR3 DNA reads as TGTGCCAGTAGTATAGCGGGAGATTGGGGGGAAAATGAGCAGTTCTTC. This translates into CASSIAGDWGENEQFF.

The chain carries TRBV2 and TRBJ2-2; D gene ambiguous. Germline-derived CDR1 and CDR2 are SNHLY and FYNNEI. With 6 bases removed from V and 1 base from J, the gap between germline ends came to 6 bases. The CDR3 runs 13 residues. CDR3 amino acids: CASRYRNTGELFF. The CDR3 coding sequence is TGTGCCAGCAGATACAGGAACACCGGGGAGCTGTTTTTT. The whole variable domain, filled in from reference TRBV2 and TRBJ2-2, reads EPEVTQTPSHQVTQMGQEVILRCVPISNHLYFYWYRQILGQKVEFLVSFYNNEISEKSEIFDDQFSVERPDGSNFTLKIRSTKLEDSAMYFCASRYRNTGELFFGEGSRLTVL.

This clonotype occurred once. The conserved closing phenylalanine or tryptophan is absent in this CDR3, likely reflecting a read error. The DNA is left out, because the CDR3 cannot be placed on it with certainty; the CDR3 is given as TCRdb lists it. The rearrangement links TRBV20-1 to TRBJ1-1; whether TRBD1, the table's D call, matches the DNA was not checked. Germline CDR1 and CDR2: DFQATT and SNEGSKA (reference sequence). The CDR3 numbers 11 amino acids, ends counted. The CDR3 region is CSASVGNRVTV.

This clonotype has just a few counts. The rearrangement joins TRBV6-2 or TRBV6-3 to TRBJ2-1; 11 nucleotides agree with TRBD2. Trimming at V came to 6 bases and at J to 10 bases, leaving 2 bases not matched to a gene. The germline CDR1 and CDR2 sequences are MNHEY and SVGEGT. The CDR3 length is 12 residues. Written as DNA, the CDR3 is TGTGCCAGCAGACTAGCGGGGGTCGAGCAGTTCTTC. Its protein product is CASRLAGVEQFF.

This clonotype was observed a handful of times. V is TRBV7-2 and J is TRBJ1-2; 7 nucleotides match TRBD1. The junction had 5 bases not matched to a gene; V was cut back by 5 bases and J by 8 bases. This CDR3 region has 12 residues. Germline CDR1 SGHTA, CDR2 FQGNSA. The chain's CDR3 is CASSATGFGYTF. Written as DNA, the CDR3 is TGTGCCAGCAGCGCGACAGGGTTCGGCTACACCTTC.

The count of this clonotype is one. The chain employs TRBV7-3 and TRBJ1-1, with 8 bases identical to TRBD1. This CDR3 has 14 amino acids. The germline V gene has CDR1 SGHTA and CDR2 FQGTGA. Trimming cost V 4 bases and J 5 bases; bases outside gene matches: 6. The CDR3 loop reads CASSSGQGRTEAFF. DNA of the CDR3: TGTGCCAGCAGCTCAGGACAGGGTAGGACTGAAGCTTTCTTT.

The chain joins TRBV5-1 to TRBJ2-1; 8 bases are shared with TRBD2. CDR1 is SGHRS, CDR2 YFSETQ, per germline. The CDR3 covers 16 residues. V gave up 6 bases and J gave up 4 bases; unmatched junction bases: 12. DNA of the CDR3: TGCGCCAGCAAGCAAACCGGGACTAGAGGTTACAATGAGCAGTTCTTC. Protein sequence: CASKQTGTRGYNEQFF.

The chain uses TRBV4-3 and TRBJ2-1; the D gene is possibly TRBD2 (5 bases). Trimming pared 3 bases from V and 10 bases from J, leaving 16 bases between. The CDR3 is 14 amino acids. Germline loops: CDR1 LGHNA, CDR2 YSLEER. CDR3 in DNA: TGCGCCAGCAGCCAGACGACTGGCGGGCGCGAGCAGTTCTTC. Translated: CASSQTTGGREQFF.

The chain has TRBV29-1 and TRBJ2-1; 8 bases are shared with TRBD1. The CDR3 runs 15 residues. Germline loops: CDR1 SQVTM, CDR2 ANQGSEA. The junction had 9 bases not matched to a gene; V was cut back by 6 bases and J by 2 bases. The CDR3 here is CSVPLRDRPYNEQFF. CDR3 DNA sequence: TGCAGCGTCCCACTCCGGGACAGGCCCTACAATGAGCAGTTCTTC.

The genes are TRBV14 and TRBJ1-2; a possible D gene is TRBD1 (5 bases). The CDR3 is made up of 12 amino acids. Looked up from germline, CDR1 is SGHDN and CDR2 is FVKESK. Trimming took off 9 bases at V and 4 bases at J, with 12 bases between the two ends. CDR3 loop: CASSGTAYGYTF. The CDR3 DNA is TGTGCCAGTTCGGGGACGGCCTATGGCTACACCTTC.

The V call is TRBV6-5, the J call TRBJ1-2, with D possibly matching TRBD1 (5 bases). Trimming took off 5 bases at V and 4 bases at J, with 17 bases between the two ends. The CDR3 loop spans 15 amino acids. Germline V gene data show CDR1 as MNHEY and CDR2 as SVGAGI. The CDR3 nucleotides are TGTGCCAGCAGTCAGGCTGCCAGGGTCTCCTATGGCTACACCTTC. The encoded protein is CASSQAARVSYGYTF.